What follows is one T cell receptor (beta chain) and its context. The data derive from a study of blood T cell repertoires in COVID-19. This CDR3 region has 14 residues. V gave up 5 bases and J gave up 7 bases, with 17 bases separating them. Germline-derived CDR1 and CDR2 are LGHDT and YNNKEL (reference sequence). Repertoires were generated with immunoSEQ multiplex PCR, while TCRdb's copy carries only in-frame clones and drops some. The data contain 150,000 to 200,000 clones, approximately 88% of them singletons. J is TRBJ1-2 and V is TRBV3-1 (or the pseudogene TRBV3-2); D might be TRBD1 (6 bases). The specimen was peripheral blood. This TCR came from a man aged 35 to 55 with acute or convalescent COVID-19. Here the CDR3 reads CASSVAQGWSGYTF. As DNA, the CDR3 is TGTGCCAGCAGCGTGGCGCAGGGGTGGAGTGGCTACACCTTC.